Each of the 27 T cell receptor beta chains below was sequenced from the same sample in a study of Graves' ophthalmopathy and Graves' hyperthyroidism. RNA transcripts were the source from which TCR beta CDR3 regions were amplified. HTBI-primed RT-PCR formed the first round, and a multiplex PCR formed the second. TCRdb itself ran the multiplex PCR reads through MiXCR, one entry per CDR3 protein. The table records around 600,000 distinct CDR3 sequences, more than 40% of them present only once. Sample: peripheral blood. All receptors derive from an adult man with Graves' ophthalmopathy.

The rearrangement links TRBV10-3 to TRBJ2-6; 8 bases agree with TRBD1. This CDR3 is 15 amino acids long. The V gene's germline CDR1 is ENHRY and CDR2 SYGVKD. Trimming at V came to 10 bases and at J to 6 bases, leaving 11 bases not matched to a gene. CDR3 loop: CASSLGQGKANVLTF. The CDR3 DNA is TGTGCCAGCTCACTAGGACAGGGAAAGGCCAACGTCCTGACTTTC.

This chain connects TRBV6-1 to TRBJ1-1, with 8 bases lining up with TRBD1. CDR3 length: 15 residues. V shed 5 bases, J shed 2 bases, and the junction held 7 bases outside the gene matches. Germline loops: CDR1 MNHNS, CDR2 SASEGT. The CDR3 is CASSYPGQGNTEAFF. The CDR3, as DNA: TGTGCCAGCAGTTATCCCGGACAGGGAAACACTGAAGCTTTCTTT.

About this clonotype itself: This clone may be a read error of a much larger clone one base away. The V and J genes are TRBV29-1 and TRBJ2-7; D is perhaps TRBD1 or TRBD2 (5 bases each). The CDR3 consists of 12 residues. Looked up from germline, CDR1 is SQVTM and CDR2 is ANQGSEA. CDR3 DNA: TGCAGTGCTAAGGGGACCAAGCTTGAGCGGTACTTC. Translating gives CSAKGTKLERYF.

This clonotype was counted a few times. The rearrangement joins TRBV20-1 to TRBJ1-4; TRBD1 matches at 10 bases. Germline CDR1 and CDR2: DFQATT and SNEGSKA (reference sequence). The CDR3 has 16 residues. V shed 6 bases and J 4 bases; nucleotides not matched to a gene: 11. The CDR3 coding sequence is TGCAGTGCACGACAGGGGGCAGGTAGTATTAATGAAAAACTGTTTTTT. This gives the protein CSARQGAGSINEKLFF.

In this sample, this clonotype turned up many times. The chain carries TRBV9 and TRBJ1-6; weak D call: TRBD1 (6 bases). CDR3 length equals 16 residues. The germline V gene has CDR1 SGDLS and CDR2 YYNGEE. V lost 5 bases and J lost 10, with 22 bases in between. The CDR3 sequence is CASSSPHGQLLSPLHF. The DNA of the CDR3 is TGTGCCAGCAGTTCCCCCCATGGACAGTTGTTGTCACCCCTCCACTTT.

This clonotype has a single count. Written as DNA, the CDR3 is TGTGCCAGCAGCAGGAACCCGGGACTGGAAAAACTGTTTTTT. Translating it yields CASSRNPGLEKLFF. V and J are TRBV7-9 and TRBJ1-4, with D possibly being TRBD1 (5 bases). V was shortened by 5 bases and J by 8 bases, with 15 bases between the two germline ends. Germline CDR1 reads SEHNR; CDR2 reads FQNEAQ (reference sequence). The CDR3 is 14 amino acids.

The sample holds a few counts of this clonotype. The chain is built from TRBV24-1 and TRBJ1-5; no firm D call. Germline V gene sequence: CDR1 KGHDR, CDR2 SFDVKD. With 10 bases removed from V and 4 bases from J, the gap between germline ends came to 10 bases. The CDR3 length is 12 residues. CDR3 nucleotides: TGTGCCACGGGCTGGGCTAATCAGCCCCAGCATTTT. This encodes CATGWANQPQHF.

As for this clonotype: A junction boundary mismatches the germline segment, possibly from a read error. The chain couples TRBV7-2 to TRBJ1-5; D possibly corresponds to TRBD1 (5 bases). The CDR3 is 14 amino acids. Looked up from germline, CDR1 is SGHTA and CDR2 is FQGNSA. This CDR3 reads CASSQGQGRQPQHF. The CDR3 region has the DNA TGCGCCAGCAGCCAAGGGCAGGGACGGCAGCCCCAGCATTTT.

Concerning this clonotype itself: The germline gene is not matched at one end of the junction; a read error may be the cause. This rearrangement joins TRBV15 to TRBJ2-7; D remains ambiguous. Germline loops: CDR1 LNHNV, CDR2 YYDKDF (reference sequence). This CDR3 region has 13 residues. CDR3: CAASSLQNYEQYF. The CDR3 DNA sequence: TGTGCCGCCAGCAGCTTACAGAACTACGAGCAGTACTTC.

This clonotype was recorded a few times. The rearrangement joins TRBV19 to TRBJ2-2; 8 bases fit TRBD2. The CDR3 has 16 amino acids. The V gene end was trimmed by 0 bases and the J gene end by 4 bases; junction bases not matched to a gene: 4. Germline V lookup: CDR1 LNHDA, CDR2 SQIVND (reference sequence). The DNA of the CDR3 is TGTGCCAGTAGTATAGAGGGCGGGGGGCCCACCGGGGAGCTGTTTTTT. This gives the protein CASSIEGGGPTGELFF.

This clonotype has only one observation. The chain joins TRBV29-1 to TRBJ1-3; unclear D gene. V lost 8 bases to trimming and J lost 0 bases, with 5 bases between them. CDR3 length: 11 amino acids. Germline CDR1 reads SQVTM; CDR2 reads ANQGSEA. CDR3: CSRISGNTIYF. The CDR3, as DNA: TGCAGCCGGATCTCTGGAAACACCATATATTTT.

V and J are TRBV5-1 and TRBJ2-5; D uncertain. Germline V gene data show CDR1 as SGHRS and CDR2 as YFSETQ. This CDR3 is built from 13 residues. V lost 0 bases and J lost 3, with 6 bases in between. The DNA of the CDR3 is TGCGCCAGCAGCTTGGGGGCAAAAGAGACCCAGTACTTC. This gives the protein CASSLGAKETQYF.

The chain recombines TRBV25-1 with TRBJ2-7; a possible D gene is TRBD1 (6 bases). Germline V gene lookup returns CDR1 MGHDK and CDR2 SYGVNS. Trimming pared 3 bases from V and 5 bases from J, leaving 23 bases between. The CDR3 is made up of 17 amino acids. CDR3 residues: CASSDVLGTTPNHEQYF. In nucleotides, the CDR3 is TGTGCCAGCAGTGACGTCCTTGGGACAACTCCTAACCACGAGCAGTACTTC.

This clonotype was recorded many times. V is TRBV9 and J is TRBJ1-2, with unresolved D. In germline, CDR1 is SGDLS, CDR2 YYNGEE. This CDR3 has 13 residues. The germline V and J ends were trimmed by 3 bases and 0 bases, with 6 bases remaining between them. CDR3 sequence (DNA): TGTGCCAGCAGCGGATTTTCTAACTATGGCTACACCTTC. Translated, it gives CASSGFSNYGYTF.

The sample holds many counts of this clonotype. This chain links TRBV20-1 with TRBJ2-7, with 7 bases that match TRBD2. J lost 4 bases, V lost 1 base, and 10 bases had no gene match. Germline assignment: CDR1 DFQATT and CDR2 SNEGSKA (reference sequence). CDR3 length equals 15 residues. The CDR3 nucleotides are TGCAGTGCTAGAGCCCGACTAGCCGTTAAGTACGAGCAGTACTTC. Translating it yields CSARARLAVKYEQYF.

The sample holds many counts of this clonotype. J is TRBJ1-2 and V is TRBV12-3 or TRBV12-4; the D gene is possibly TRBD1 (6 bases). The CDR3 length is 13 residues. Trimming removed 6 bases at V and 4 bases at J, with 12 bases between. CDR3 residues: CASRGDRSYGYTF. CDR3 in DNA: TGTGCCAGCAGAGGCGACAGGTCCTATGGCTACACCTTC.

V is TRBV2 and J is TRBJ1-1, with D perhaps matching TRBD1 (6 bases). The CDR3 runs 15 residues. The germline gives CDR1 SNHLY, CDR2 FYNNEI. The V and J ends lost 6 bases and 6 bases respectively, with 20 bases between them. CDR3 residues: CASRGGSGASSEAFF. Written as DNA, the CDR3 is TGTGCCAGCAGAGGCGGGTCAGGGGCGTCCTCTGAAGCTTTCTTT.

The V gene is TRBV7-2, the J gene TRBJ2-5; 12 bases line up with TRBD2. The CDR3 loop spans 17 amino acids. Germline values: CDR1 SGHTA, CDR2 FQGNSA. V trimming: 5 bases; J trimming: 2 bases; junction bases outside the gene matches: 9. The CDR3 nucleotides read TGTGCCAGCAGCACGTTCCTAGCGGGAGGGGCACAAGAGACCCAGTACTTC. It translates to CASSTFLAGGAQETQYF.

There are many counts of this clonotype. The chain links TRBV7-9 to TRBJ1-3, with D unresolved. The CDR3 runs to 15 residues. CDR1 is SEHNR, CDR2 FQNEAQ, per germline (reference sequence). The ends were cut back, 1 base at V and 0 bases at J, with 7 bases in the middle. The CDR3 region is CASSLDVRSGNTIYF. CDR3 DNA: TGTGCCAGCAGCTTAGATGTTCGCTCTGGAAACACCATATATTTT.

The CDR3 DNA is TGTGCCTCCCTGACAGGGGTCTACAATGAGCAGTTCTTC. Translated: CASLTGVYNEQFF. This rearrangement joins TRBV2 to TRBJ2-1; 8 positions match TRBD1. V lost 11 bases, J lost 3 bases, and 6 bases stayed unmatched. From germline, CDR1 is SNHLY and CDR2 FYNNEI. This CDR3 has 13 residues.

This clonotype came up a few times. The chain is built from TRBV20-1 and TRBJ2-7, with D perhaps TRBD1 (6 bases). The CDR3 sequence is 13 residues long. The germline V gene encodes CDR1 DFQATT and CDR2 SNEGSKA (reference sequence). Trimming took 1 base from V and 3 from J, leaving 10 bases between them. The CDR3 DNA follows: TGCAGTGCTAGAGGGGGACAAATCTACGAGCAGTACTTC. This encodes CSARGGQIYEQYF.

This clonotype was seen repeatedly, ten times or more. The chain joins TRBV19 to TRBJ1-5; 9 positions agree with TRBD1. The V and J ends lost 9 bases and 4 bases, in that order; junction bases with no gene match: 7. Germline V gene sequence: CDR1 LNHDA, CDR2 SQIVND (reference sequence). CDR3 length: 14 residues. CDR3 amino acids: CASGRDRDNQPQHF. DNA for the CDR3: TGTGCCAGCGGCCGGGACAGGGATAATCAGCCCCAGCATTTT.

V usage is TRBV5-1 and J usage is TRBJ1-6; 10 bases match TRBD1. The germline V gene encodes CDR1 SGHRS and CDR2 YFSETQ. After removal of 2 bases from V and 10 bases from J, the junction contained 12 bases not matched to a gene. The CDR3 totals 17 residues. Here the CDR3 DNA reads TGCGCCAGCAGCTTACACCAGGACAGGGGGGCCCGATCACCCCTCCACTTT. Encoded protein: CASSLHQDRGARSPLHF.

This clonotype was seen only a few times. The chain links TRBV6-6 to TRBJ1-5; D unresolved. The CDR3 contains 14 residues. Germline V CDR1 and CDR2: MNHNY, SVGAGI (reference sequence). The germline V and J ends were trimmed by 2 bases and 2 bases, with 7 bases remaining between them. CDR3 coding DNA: TGTGCCAGCAGTTACGTGGCAGGCAATCAGCCCCAGCATTTT. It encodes CASSYVAGNQPQHF.

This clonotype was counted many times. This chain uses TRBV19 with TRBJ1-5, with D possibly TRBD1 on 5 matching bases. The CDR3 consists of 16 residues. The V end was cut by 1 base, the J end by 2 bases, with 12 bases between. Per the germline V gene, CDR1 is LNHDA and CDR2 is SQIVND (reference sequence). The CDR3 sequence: CASSIAGFPRNQPQHF. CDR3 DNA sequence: TGTGCCAGTAGTATAGCAGGGTTCCCACGCAATCAGCCCCAGCATTTT. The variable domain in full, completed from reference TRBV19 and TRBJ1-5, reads DGGITQSPKYLFRKEGQNVTLSCEQNLNHDAMYWYRQDPGQGLRLIYYSQIVNDFQKGDIAEGYSVSREKKESFPLTVTSAQKNPTAFYLCASSIAGFPRNQPQHFGDGTRLSIL.

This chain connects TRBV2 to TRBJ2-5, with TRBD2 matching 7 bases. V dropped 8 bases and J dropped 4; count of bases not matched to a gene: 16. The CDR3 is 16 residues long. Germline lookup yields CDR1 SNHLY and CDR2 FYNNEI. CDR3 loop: CASSPFDTRGGETQYF. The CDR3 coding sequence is TGTGCCAGCTCACCTTTTGACACCCGCGGGGGAGAGACCCAGTACTTC.

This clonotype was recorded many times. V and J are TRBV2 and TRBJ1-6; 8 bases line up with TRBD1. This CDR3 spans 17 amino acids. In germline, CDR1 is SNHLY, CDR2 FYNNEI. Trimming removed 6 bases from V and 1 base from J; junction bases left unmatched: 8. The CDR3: CASSGRQGKSYNSPLHF. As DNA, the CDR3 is TGTGCCAGCAGCGGGAGACAGGGGAAATCCTATAATTCACCCCTCCACTTT.